The next 24 T cell receptor beta chains were all read from a single sample in a study of blood T cell repertoires in COVID-19. TCRdb's table, derived via immunoSEQ multiplex PCR, lists solely in-frame clones and lacks some. The sample includes some 190,000 clones, around 80% seen only once; the top ten take approximately 13%. The sequenced sample was peripheral blood. These receptors were collected from a woman between 50 and 59 years old with acute or convalescent COVID-19.

V is TRBV12-3 or TRBV12-4 and J is TRBJ2-2, with D possibly TRBD1 on 6 matching bases. This CDR3 is built from 13 residues. Trimming removed 4 bases at V and 9 bases at J, with 12 bases between. CDR3 DNA sequence: TGTGCCAGCAGTTCGGACAGTAAGCGGGAGCTGTTTTTT. It yields the protein CASSSDSKRELFF.

The chain couples TRBV11-2 to TRBJ1-1; 8 nucleotides line up with TRBD1. Germline V gene lookup returns CDR1 SGHAT and CDR2 FQNNGV. The CDR3 runs to 14 residues. V was pared by 3 bases and J by 4 bases, with 4 bases of the junction left unmatched. CDR3 in DNA: TGTGCCAGCAGCTTCAATGACAGGGGCACTGAAGCTTTCTTT. This encodes CASSFNDRGTEAFF.

The chain couples TRBV9 to TRBJ2-3; 10 positions agree with TRBD2. Germline lookup yields CDR1 SGDLS and CDR2 YYNGEE. The CDR3 is 15 residues long. With V trimmed by 3 bases and J by 3 bases, 4 bases remained unmatched. CDR3 coding DNA: TGTGCCAGCAGCGCAGCGGGGGGGAGAACAGATACGCAGTATTTT. Translating it yields CASSAAGGRTDTQYF.

V and J are TRBV5-6 and TRBJ2-4, with a weak D call TRBD2 (6 bases). Trimming removed 2 bases from V and 12 bases from J, with 18 bases in between. Germline CDR1 is SGHDT and CDR2 is YYEEEE. The CDR3 contains 14 residues. CDR3 coding DNA: TGTGCCAGCAGCTTCTCCGGGAGTAAGGGGAATCAGTACTTC. This translates into CASSFSGSKGNQYF.

This clone was observed once. V gene TRBV21-1 combines with J gene TRBJ1-6. TRBV21-1 is listed as a pseudogene. This CDR3 has 14 residues. The CDR3 coding sequence is TGTGCCAGCAGCAAACCCTACGGGAATTCACCCCTCCACTTT. Translated: CASSKPYGNSPLHF.

The rearrangement links TRBV9 to TRBJ2-1; 7 positions match TRBD2. V dropped 0 bases and J dropped 8; count of bases not matched to a gene: 8. This CDR3 comprises 15 residues. Germline V gene data show CDR1 as SGDLS and CDR2 as YYNGEE. In DNA form, the CDR3 reads TGTGCCAGCAGCGTAGGTCTAGCGGTCCTTGATGAGCAGTTCTTC. It codes for CASSVGLAVLDEQFF.

This clone was seen once. The chain is built from TRBV27 and TRBJ2-1, with 9 bases that match TRBD2. The CDR3 length is 15 residues. CDR1 and CDR2 (germline): MNHEY, SMNVEV (reference sequence). With 3 bases clipped from V and 0 bases from J, the junction kept 0 bases outside the gene matches. DNA for the CDR3: TGTGCCAGCAGTTTTAGCGGGAGCTCCTACAATGAGCAGTTCTTC. Protein product: CASSFSGSSYNEQFF.

The chain combines TRBV27 with TRBJ2-7; D ambiguous. V was shortened by 5 bases and J by 4 bases, with 12 bases between the two germline ends. CDR1 MNHEY and CDR2 SMNVEV come from the germline V gene (reference sequence). This CDR3 contains 13 residues. This chain's CDR3 is CASSQRAWYEQYF. The CDR3 DNA is TGTGCCAGCAGTCAGCGTGCTTGGTACGAGCAGTACTTC.

The chain carries TRBV5-1 and TRBJ2-7; TRBD2 matches at 12 bases. Germline trimming cut 0 bases from V and 2 bases from J; bases unmatched to any gene: 6. This CDR3 is built from 17 residues. CDR1 is SGHRS, CDR2 YFSETQ, per germline. The CDR3 sequence: CASSLGLAGGPPYEQYF. DNA of the CDR3: TGCGCCAGCAGCTTGGGCCTAGCGGGAGGGCCCCCCTACGAGCAGTACTTC.

CDR3 sequence: CASSASLRDGYTF. Written as DNA, the CDR3 is TGCGCCAGCAGTGCGTCCTTGCGGGATGGCTACACCTTC. The chain couples TRBV10-1 to TRBJ1-2; D uncertain. The CDR3 covers 13 residues. Germline loops: CDR1 WNHNN, CDR2 SYGVQD (reference sequence). The V end was cut by 4 bases, the J end by 6 bases, with 12 bases between.

The chain couples TRBV11-3 to TRBJ2-7, with D uncertain. With 5 bases removed from V and 2 bases from J, the gap between germline ends came to 13 bases. This CDR3 spans 14 amino acids. CDR1 and CDR2 (germline): SGHNT, YENEEA. CDR3 bases: TGTGCCAGCAGCATGGGCCCCGAGCCCTACGAGCAGTACTTC. Amino acids: CASSMGPEPYEQYF.

This rearrangement joins TRBV30 to TRBJ1-3; 11 bases are a match to TRBD1. After removal of 8 bases from V and 4 bases from J, the junction contained 13 bases not matched to a gene. The CDR3 length is 16 residues. CDR1 is GTSNPN, CDR2 SVGIG, per germline (reference sequence). The CDR3 DNA is TGTGCCCTAAGGTGGGGACAGGGGGTCCCCGGAAACACCATATATTTT. It is translated as CALRWGQGVPGNTIYF.

The V gene is TRBV10-2, the J gene TRBJ1-6; D gene unclear. The CDR3 has 14 amino acids. Germline CDR1 and CDR2: WSHSY and SAAADI. Trimming took 6 bases from V and 10 from J, leaving 16 bases between them. The CDR3 protein is CASSLLLPGSPLHF. The CDR3 DNA reads as TGCGCCAGCAGCCTCTTACTCCCGGGGTCACCCCTCCACTTT.

Here the CDR3 DNA reads TGTGCCAGCAGCTTAGCCCTAAGGACAGGGACTAACAATGAGCAGTTCTTC. Translating gives CASSLALRTGTNNEQFF. The genes are TRBV7-6 and TRBJ2-1; D might be TRBD1 (8 bases). The CDR3 loop spans 17 amino acids. Germline CDR1 and CDR2: SGHVS and FNYEAQ. Trimming stripped 0 bases from V and 5 bases from J, with 17 bases between.

This chain links TRBV15 with TRBJ2-2, with 7 nucleotides matching TRBD1. CDR1 is LNHNV, CDR2 YYDKDF, per germline (reference sequence). The CDR3 runs 16 residues. Trimming at V came to 5 bases and at J to 2 bases, leaving 8 bases not matched to a gene. CDR3 loop: CATSLSGQANTGELFF. DNA of the CDR3: TGTGCCACCAGCCTTTCTGGACAGGCCAACACCGGGGAGCTGTTTTTT.

The V call is TRBV9, the J call TRBJ1-1; the D gene is possibly TRBD1 (5 bases). The ends were cut back, 3 bases at V and 1 base at J, with 13 bases in the middle. The length of the CDR3 is 15 residues. The germline V gene encodes CDR1 SGDLS and CDR2 YYNGEE. Written as DNA, the CDR3 is TGTGCCAGCAGCGCCCCGGGCAGGGAGAACACTGAAGCTTTCTTT. It specifies CASSAPGRENTEAFF.

The CDR3 protein is CASIGGQTNEKLFF. The CDR3 bases are TGTGCCAGCATAGGGGGACAGACTAATGAAAAACTGTTTTTT. The chain couples TRBV6-5 to TRBJ1-4; 7 nucleotides align to TRBD1. The CDR3 sequence is 14 residues long. CDR1 and CDR2 from the germline V gene are MNHEY and SVGAGI. The J segment lost 2 bases and the V segment lost 7 bases, leaving 4 bases of the junction unmatched.

The rearrangement links TRBV7-2 to TRBJ2-3; 14 bases match TRBD2. This CDR3 is 17 amino acids long. V was clipped by 2 bases and J by 4 bases; unmatched bases: 5. Germline V gene sequence: CDR1 SGHTA, CDR2 FQGNSA. CDR3 in DNA: TGTGCCAGCAGCTTATCGCGACTAGCGGGAGGGCCAGATACGCAGTATTTT. Encoded protein: CASSLSRLAGGPDTQYF.

The V call is TRBV9, the J call TRBJ2-1, with 11 nucleotides matching TRBD2. J was trimmed by 10 bases and V by 2 bases; bases with no gene match: 5. The CDR3 is 14 amino acids. Per germline, CDR1 SGDLS and CDR2 YYNGEE. The CDR3 DNA reads TGTGCCAGCAGCGTCTTAGCGGGAGGGAGGGAGCAGTTCTTC. Translating gives CASSVLAGGREQFF.

V and J are TRBV28 and TRBJ2-4; tentatively, D is TRBD1 (6 bases). The germline V and J ends were trimmed by 2 bases and 3 bases, with 11 bases remaining between them. The length of the CDR3 is 15 residues. Germline lookup yields CDR1 MDHEN and CDR2 SYDVKM. The chain's CDR3 is CASSLGGEGKNIQYF. DNA for the CDR3: TGTGCCAGCAGTTTAGGGGGCGAGGGCAAAAACATTCAGTACTTC. Together with reference TRBV28 and TRBJ2-4, the CDR3 gives the full variable domain: DVKVTQSSRYLVKRTGEKVFLECVQDMDHENMFWYRQDPGLGLRLIYFSYDVKMKEKGDIPEGYSVSREKKERFSLILESASTNQTSMYLCASSLGGEGKNIQYFGAGTRLSVL.

The chain links TRBV28 to TRBJ1-1; no clear D gene. The CDR3 totals 13 residues. Trimming took 3 bases from V and 1 from J, leaving 6 bases between them. Per germline, CDR1 MDHEN and CDR2 SYDVKM. The CDR3 sequence: CASSFRGNTEAFF. The CDR3 nucleotides are TGTGCCAGCAGTTTTCGGGGGAACACTGAAGCTTTCTTT. Variable domain in full (rest from reference TRBV28 and TRBJ1-1): DVKVTQSSRYLVKRTGEKVFLECVQDMDHENMFWYRQDPGLGLRLIYFSYDVKMKEKGDIPEGYSVSREKKERFSLILESASTNQTSMYLCASSFRGNTEAFFGQGTRLTVV.

The chain employs TRBV6-1 and TRBJ2-7, with 11 positions matching TRBD1. CDR1 is MNHNS and CDR2 is SASEGT in the germline V gene. The length of the CDR3 is 15 residues. The trim removed 5 bases at V and 1 base at J, leaving 4 bases unmatched. The CDR3: CASSLGQGVSYEQYF. The CDR3 bases are TGTGCCAGCAGTCTGGGACAGGGGGTTTCCTACGAGCAGTACTTC.

The rearrangement links TRBV27 to TRBJ2-7; D is ambiguous. The CDR3 covers 14 residues. CDR1 is MNHEY, CDR2 SMNVEV, per germline (reference sequence). V was clipped by 7 bases and J by 5 bases, with 18 bases between them. CDR3 bases: TGTGCCAGCACACGGCCTGGAGCTCGGAACGAGCAGTACTTC. Protein sequence: CASTRPGARNEQYF.

This clone showed up just once. The rearrangement uses TRBV9 and TRBJ2-1, with 7 bases that match TRBD2. The CDR3 is made up of 19 amino acids. CDR1 and CDR2 (germline): SGDLS, YYNGEE. After removal of 3 bases from V and 0 bases from J, the junction contained 15 bases not matched to a gene. CDR3 sequence reads: CASSDEKLARQNSYNEQFF. The CDR3 nucleotides read TGTGCCAGCAGCGACGAGAAACTAGCGCGGCAAAACTCCTACAATGAGCAGTTCTTC.